A selection of T cell receptor beta chains follows, all from one sample in a study of cytomegalovirus exposure and HLA in healthy donors. Some clones are missing from TCRdb's copy, which holds only in-frame ones; the method was immunoSEQ multiplex PCR. In the table there are some 150,000 clones, approximately 88% of which are singletons. Input material: PBMCs. Receptors originate from a man in his late teens or twenties in good health and CMV-seropositive. Each CDR3 is given with its conserved first and last residue.

cdr3_aa: CASSGRGRPYEQYF
v_call: TRBV6-1

cdr3_aa: CASSEAGGLYPGHPTNEKLFF
v_call: TRBV2

cdr3_aa: CASSVGQGQPQHF
v_call: TRBV6-1

cdr3_aa: CASSAWESTDTQYF
v_call: TRBV25-1

cdr3_aa: CASSELVESQYNEQFF
v_call: TRBV6-1

cdr3_aa: CASSLGLAAAYEQYF
v_call: TRBV2

cdr3_aa: CASSPGGSDYGYTF
v_call: TRBV19

cdr3_aa: CASSIAGGEYGYTF
v_call: TRBV19

cdr3_aa: CASSSGSAGSAFF
v_call: TRBV7-9

cdr3_aa: CASSPRGQNNEKLFF
v_call: TRBV18

cdr3_aa: CASSTWTSGANNEQFF
v_call: TRBV5-1

cdr3_aa: CASREYRGSGNTIYF
v_call: TRBV6-1

cdr3_aa: CAWSVAGGSYEQYF
v_call: TRBV30

cdr3_aa: CASSFDRSRSYEQYF
v_call: TRBV7-9

cdr3_aa: CASSLSGGGAPNEQFF
v_call: TRBV27

cdr3_aa: CASSAQGAYGYTF
v_call: TRBV9

cdr3_aa: CASGSNFGRGIADTQYF
v_call: TRBV12-5

cdr3_aa: CASSLVGEGTEAFF
v_call: TRBV5-5

cdr3_aa: CASSQEASGDYEQYF
v_call: TRBV4-2